This T cell receptor (beta chain) comes out of a study of breast tumors, draining lymph nodes, adjacent tissues. Study-wide results and limits: Compared with basal-like, luminal-like tumors shared significantly more repertoire with nontumor tissue. That most tumor T cells come from lymph nodes remained unproven. Tumor TCR diversity was below lymph nodes but above nontumor tissue. Findings are consistent with lymph node origin and intratumoral expansion of most tumor T cells.

This clonotype appeared many times. Its antigen is undetermined. Axillary draining lymph nodes of breast cancer patients supplied the node samples. TCRdb processed the multiplex PCR reads anew with MiXCR; each CDR3 protein has one entry. The sample lists under 250,000 distinct CDR3 sequences, 32% seen once, with just over 1.4% in the top ten. The TCR was taken from a female donor with breast cancer. Some clones in this sample may be carry-over from other donors' samples. The sample taken for sequencing was axillary lymph node tissue.

For the CDR3, the DNA is TGTGCCAGCAGCGTAGAAGCGGGCAGGACTATATATTTT. Protein: CASSVEAGRTIYF. This chain joins TRBV9 and TRBJ1-3; no definite D call. CDR1 is SGDLS, CDR2 YYNGEE, per germline. V lost 0 bases and J 13 bases, leaving 14 bases between the germline ends. The CDR3 extends over 13 amino acids.